The 31 T cell receptor beta chains below all came from one sample that was sequenced in a study of CD8+ T cells in alopecia areata. Treatment noted: oral pan-JAK inhibitor, 5-10 mg twice daily. The sequencing template was cDNA reverse transcribed from extracted RNA. Profiled with immunoSEQ multiplex PCR; TCRdb holds only in-frame clones, not every one. In the table there are 150,000 to 200,000 clones, approximately 51% of which are singletons. The specimen was CD8+ T cells sorted from blood, collected around week 53, from a patient treated with tofacitinib. Receptor source: a human donor with alopecia areata.

The chain combines TRBV9 with TRBJ2-5; D is possibly TRBD2 (6 bases). The DNA end lines up better with TRBJ2-7; the J call may be wrong. The germline CDR1 and CDR2 sequences are SGDLS and YYNGEE. This CDR3 has 14 amino acids. This chain's CDR3 is CASSVDWGAYEQYF. CDR3 coding DNA: TGTGCCAGCAGCGTAGATTGGGGGGCCTACGAGCAGTACTTC.

This clone showed up just a few times. The V gene is TRBV12-5, the J gene TRBJ2-7, with 10 nucleotides matching TRBD1. Per germline, CDR1 LGHNT and CDR2 FRNRAP. The V gene end was trimmed by 2 bases and the J gene end by 7 bases; junction bases not matched to a gene: 11. The CDR3 has 16 residues. CDR3 sequence: CASGLPPGQGSREQYF. For the CDR3, the DNA is TGTGCTAGTGGTTTGCCTCCGGGACAGGGGTCGCGGGAGCAGTACTTC.

This chain uses TRBV4-2 with TRBJ2-7, with 8 positions matching TRBD2. CDR3 length: 15 amino acids. V shed 1 base and J 0 bases; nucleotides not matched to a gene: 2. The germline CDR1 and CDR2 sequences are LGHNA and YNFKEQ. The CDR3 bases are TGTGCCAGCAGCCAAGTGAGCGGGAGCTCCTACGAGCAGTACTTC. Its translation: CASSQVSGSSYEQYF.

This clone was seen more than once but under ten times. The J gene is TRBJ2-7, the V gene TRBV30; 7 bases map to TRBD1. The germline gives CDR1 GTSNPN, CDR2 SVGIG (reference sequence). The V gene end was trimmed by 2 bases and the J gene end by 3 bases; junction bases not matched to a gene: 4. The CDR3 extends over 13 amino acids. CDR3 loop: CAWSRTGLYEQYF. CDR3 DNA sequence: TGTGCCTGGAGTCGGACAGGCCTCTACGAGCAGTACTTC.

This clone occurred a few times. The chain has TRBV30 and TRBJ1-1; tentative D call: TRBD1 (5 bases). Germline CDR1 reads GTSNPN; CDR2 reads SVGIG (reference sequence). V was shortened by 0 bases and J by 0 bases, with 5 bases between the two germline ends. The CDR3 has 13 residues. CDR3 in DNA: TGTGCCTGGAGTGTACAGGTGAACACTGAAGCTTTCTTT. It translates to CAWSVQVNTEAFF.

The rearrangement uses TRBV2 and TRBJ1-2, with unresolved D. Trimming stripped 1 base from V and 6 bases from J, with 3 bases between. The CDR3 sequence is 11 residues long. CDR1 is SNHLY, CDR2 FYNNEI, per germline. DNA of the CDR3: TGTGCCAGCAGTGAAGGGGATGGCTACACCTTC. Its protein is CASSEGDGYTF.

The chain is built from TRBV6-1 and TRBJ2-3, with 11 positions matching TRBD2. V lost 5 bases to trimming and J lost 4 bases; unmatched junction nucleotides: 5. CDR3 size: 15 residues. Germline V gene sequence: CDR1 MNHNS, CDR2 SASEGT. CDR3: CASSNSGGGPDTQYF. The CDR3 bases are TGTGCCAGCAGTAATAGCGGGGGGGGTCCAGATACGCAGTATTTT.

The chain couples TRBV30 to TRBJ1-1; TRBD1 might be the D (6 bases). V was trimmed by 4 bases and J by 0 bases, leaving 12 bases between them. The CDR3 runs to 14 residues. CDR1 GTSNPN and CDR2 SVGIG come from the germline V gene (reference sequence). For the CDR3, the DNA is TGTGCCTGGAATCTGGGGGGCATGAACACTGAAGCTTTCTTT. Its protein product is CAWNLGGMNTEAFF.

This clone was detected a few times. V usage is TRBV10-3 and J usage is TRBJ1-6; 8 bases line up with TRBD1. Unmatched junction bases numbered 5, after V lost 3 bases and J lost 7 bases. The CDR3 runs 15 residues. The germline V gene encodes CDR1 ENHRY and CDR2 SYGVKD. The CDR3 bases are TGTGCCATCAGTGAAGACAGGGGCACGAATTCACCCCTCCACTTT. Protein sequence: CAISEDRGTNSPLHF.

This clone was recorded once. The chain couples TRBV9 to TRBJ1-2, with D maybe TRBD1 (6 bases). The germline V gene encodes CDR1 SGDLS and CDR2 YYNGEE. V was pared by 0 bases and J by 4 bases, with 7 bases between. This CDR3 region has 13 residues. The chain's CDR3 is CASSVEGGYGYTF. As DNA, the CDR3 is TGTGCCAGCAGCGTAGAAGGGGGCTATGGCTACACCTTC. Looking up the rest from reference TRBV9 and TRBJ1-2 gives the full variable domain: DSGVTQTPKHLITATGQRVTLRCSPRSGDLSVYWYQQSLDQGLQFLIQYYNGEERAKGNILERFSAQQFPDLHSELNLSSLELGDSALYFCASSVEGGYGYTFGSGTRLTVV.

This clone was seen more than once but under ten times. This chain links TRBV18 with TRBJ1-2; D remains ambiguous. The CDR3 sequence is 14 residues long. V gave up 0 bases and J gave up 3 bases, with 8 bases separating them. Germline loops: CDR1 KGHSH, CDR2 LQKENI. The CDR3 is CASSPPTAYYGYTF. The DNA for the CDR3 is TGTGCCAGCTCACCACCAACAGCTTACTATGGCTACACCTTC.

The chain couples TRBV19 to TRBJ1-1; D remains unclear. Trimming took 10 bases from V and 7 from J, leaving 13 bases between them. The CDR3 has 11 amino acids. CDR1 is LNHDA, CDR2 SQIVND, per germline (reference sequence). The DNA for the CDR3 is TGTGCCATAGGGCGAGGCAGTGAAGCTTTCTTT. It codes for CAIGRGSEAFF.

The chain combines TRBV6-6 with TRBJ2-5; 8 nucleotides match TRBD2. From germline, CDR1 is MNHNY and CDR2 SVGAGI (reference sequence). Trimming at V came to 5 bases and at J to 5 bases, leaving 13 bases not matched to a gene. The CDR3 has 16 amino acids. The CDR3 sequence is CASSPSGGGYGETQYF. CDR3 DNA sequence: TGTGCCAGCAGTCCCTCGGGCGGGGGGTACGGGGAGACCCAGTACTTC.

Details on this clone: The identical CDR3 is also encoded by other nucleotide sequences in the sample. The CDR3 region has the DNA TGTGCCAGCAGTTACTCAGAAGGCAATGAGCAGTTCTTC. This sequence encodes CASSYSEGNEQFF. The chain recombines TRBV6-5 with TRBJ2-1; D is uncertain. The V end was cut by 0 bases, the J end by 6 bases, with 6 bases between. There are 13 residues in the CDR3. Looked up from germline, CDR1 is MNHEY and CDR2 is SVGAGI.

The chain combines TRBV13 with TRBJ2-7, with D perhaps matching TRBD2 (6 bases). Germline CDR1 and CDR2: PRHDT and FYEKMQ (reference sequence). CDR3 size: 13 residues. V lost 2 bases, J lost 6 bases, and 11 bases lay in between. The CDR3 protein is CASSLRLEFEQYF. In DNA, the CDR3 is TGTGCCAGCAGCTTACGACTAGAATTCGAGCAGTACTTC.

This clone appeared a few times. This rearrangement joins TRBV30 to TRBJ1-1, with D perhaps TRBD1 (6 bases). This CDR3 comprises 12 residues. CDR1 GTSNPN and CDR2 SVGIG come from the germline V gene (reference sequence). V lost 5 bases and J 5 bases, leaving 12 bases between the germline ends. CDR3 loop: CAWGSTGTEAFF. DNA of the CDR3: TGTGCCTGGGGAAGTACAGGGACTGAAGCTTTCTTT.

V is TRBV2 and J is TRBJ2-7; perhaps TRBD1 as D (6 bases). This CDR3 has 13 residues. The V gene's germline CDR1 is SNHLY and CDR2 FYNNEI. The V gene lost 7 bases and the J gene lost 6 bases, with 16 bases spanning the gap. CDR3 sequence (DNA): TGTGCCAGCACCTCAACAGGGTTTGGCGAGCAGTACTTC. This translates into CASTSTGFGEQYF.

The rearrangement uses TRBV5-6 and TRBJ2-5; D is ambiguous. CDR1 is SGHDT, CDR2 YYEEEE, per germline. Trimming stripped 5 bases from V and 0 bases from J, with 5 bases between. CDR3 length: 12 residues. The CDR3 spells CASSPYQETQYF. The CDR3 DNA reads TGTGCCAGCAGTCCGTACCAAGAGACCCAGTACTTC.

This clone was seen only a few times. The chain uses TRBV10-3 and TRBJ1-4, with D uncertain. The CDR3 has 14 residues. Per the germline V gene, CDR1 is ENHRY and CDR2 is SYGVKD. Trimming pared 0 bases from V and 14 bases from J, leaving 16 bases between. CDR3 loop: CAISESTLAVPLFF. The CDR3 DNA reads as TGTGCCATCAGTGAGTCTACTTTGGCGGTACCCCTGTTTTTT.

This clone has just a few counts. CDR3 DNA: TGTGCCAGCACGGGGGGTGATGAAGCTTTCTTT. This codes for CASTGGDEAFF. The chain carries TRBV27 and TRBJ1-1; D is perhaps TRBD1 (5 bases). CDR1 MNHEY and CDR2 SMNVEV come from the germline V gene (reference sequence). The ends were cut back, 7 bases at V and 7 bases at J, with 10 bases in the middle. The CDR3 covers 11 residues.

This clone was detected only a few times. The CDR3 DNA reads as TGTGCCAGCAGCTTGTTAGCGGGGGCCGGCACAGATACGCAGTATTTT. Translating it yields CASSLLAGAGTDTQYF. The rearrangement links TRBV11-2 to TRBJ2-3; 9 bases line up with TRBD2. The germline V gene has CDR1 SGHAT and CDR2 FQNNGV. V dropped 3 bases and J dropped 1; count of bases not matched to a gene: 5. CDR3 size: 16 residues. The whole variable domain, remainder taken from reference TRBV11-2 and TRBJ2-3, is EAGVAQSPRYKIIEKRQSVAFWCNPISGHATLYWYQQILGQGPKLLIQFQNNGVVDDSQLPKDRFSAERLKGVDSTLKIQPAKLEDSAVYLCASSLLAGAGTDTQYFGPGTRLTVL.

In its sample, this clone was seen a few times. The chain uses TRBV25-1 and TRBJ2-7, with D maybe TRBD1 (5 bases). This CDR3 region has 16 residues. From germline, CDR1 is MGHDK and CDR2 SYGVNS. Trimming shortened V by 6 bases and J by 2 bases, and 20 bases separated the two germline ends. The CDR3 region has the DNA TGTGCCAGCAGGACCCTGAGCCAATTAGGGGCCTACGAGCAGTACTTC. This encodes CASRTLSQLGAYEQYF.

V is TRBV11-2 and J is TRBJ2-5; possibly TRBD1 for D (5 bases). V lost 0 bases and J lost 4, with 12 bases in between. In germline, CDR1 is SGHAT, CDR2 FQNNGV. The CDR3 spans 15 residues. CDR3: CASSLDPIQGETQYF. DNA of the CDR3: TGTGCCAGCAGCTTAGACCCCATTCAGGGAGAGACCCAGTACTTC.

The rearrangement uses TRBV4-1 and TRBJ1-1; no clear D. In germline, CDR1 is MGHRA, CDR2 YSYEKL. V shed 6 bases and J shed 0 bases, with 8 bases lying between them. The CDR3 is 13 amino acids. CDR3 nucleotides: TGCGCCAGCAGGCCTCAAATGAACACTGAAGCTTTCTTT. Its translation is CASRPQMNTEAFF.

This clone was detected only a few times. The CDR3 loop is CASSSTPHGGGYTF. CDR3 in DNA: TGTGCCAGCAGCTCTACCCCCCACGGCGGTGGCTACACCTTC. The rearrangement links TRBV28 to TRBJ1-2, with D unresolved. The V gene lost 6 bases and the J gene lost 7 bases, with 18 bases spanning the gap. The CDR3 extends over 14 amino acids. CDR1 and CDR2 (germline): MDHEN, SYDVKM.

This clone was counted a few times. V gene TRBV27 combines with J gene TRBJ2-1; D unclear. From germline, CDR1 is MNHEY and CDR2 SMNVEV (reference sequence). V gave up 4 bases and J gave up 4 bases, with 8 bases separating them. The CDR3 has 13 residues. As DNA, the CDR3 is TGTGCCAGCAGTTCTTCATATTACAATGAGCAGTTCTTC. Encoded protein: CASSSSYYNEQFF.

The chain couples TRBV2 to TRBJ2-7; TRBD1 agrees at 9 bases. The CDR3 loop spans 12 amino acids. Germline trimming cut 8 bases from V and 6 bases from J; bases unmatched to any gene: 5. Per germline, CDR1 SNHLY and CDR2 FYNNEI. In nucleotides, the CDR3 is TGTGCCAGCCAGGGACAGGGTGGCGAGCAGTACTTC. The encoded protein is CASQGQGGEQYF.

This clone came up once. The chain joins TRBV7-9 to TRBJ2-7, with a tentative D call TRBD2 (5 bases). Germline V gene lookup returns CDR1 SEHNR and CDR2 FQNEAQ (reference sequence). This CDR3 has 13 residues. Trimming shortened V by 1 base and J by 4 bases, and 8 bases separated the two germline ends. The CDR3 loop reads CASSLVGVYEQYF. The CDR3 DNA follows: TGTGCCAGCAGCTTAGTGGGAGTGTACGAGCAGTACTTC.

This clone was seen a few times. The V gene is TRBV29-1, the J gene TRBJ1-5, with D maybe TRBD1 (5 bases). CDR3 length: 12 residues. Germline values: CDR1 SQVTM, CDR2 ANQGSEA. The germline V and J ends were trimmed by 2 bases and 9 bases, with 11 bases remaining between them. CDR3 DNA: TGCAGCGTTGAATCAGGGACCGGGCCCCAGCATTTT. It yields the protein CSVESGTGPQHF.

This chain connects TRBV5-6 to TRBJ1-1; no firm D call. This CDR3 region has 13 residues. V lost 0 bases, J lost 5 bases, and 8 bases lay in between. Germline assignment: CDR1 SGHDT and CDR2 YYEEEE. The CDR3 sequence is CASSLGRVTEAFF. Written as DNA, the CDR3 is TGTGCCAGCAGCTTGGGTCGGGTTACTGAAGCTTTCTTT.

The gene calls are TRBV11-2 and TRBJ1-1, with a tentative D call TRBD1 (5 bases). Deletions cut 5 bases from V and 4 bases from J, with 14 bases between. Germline V CDR1 and CDR2: SGHAT, FQNNGV. This CDR3 region has 14 residues. CDR3 nucleotide sequence: TGTGCCAGCAGCCTCCTAGGGGATTTCACTGAAGCTTTCTTT. This translates into CASSLLGDFTEAFF.